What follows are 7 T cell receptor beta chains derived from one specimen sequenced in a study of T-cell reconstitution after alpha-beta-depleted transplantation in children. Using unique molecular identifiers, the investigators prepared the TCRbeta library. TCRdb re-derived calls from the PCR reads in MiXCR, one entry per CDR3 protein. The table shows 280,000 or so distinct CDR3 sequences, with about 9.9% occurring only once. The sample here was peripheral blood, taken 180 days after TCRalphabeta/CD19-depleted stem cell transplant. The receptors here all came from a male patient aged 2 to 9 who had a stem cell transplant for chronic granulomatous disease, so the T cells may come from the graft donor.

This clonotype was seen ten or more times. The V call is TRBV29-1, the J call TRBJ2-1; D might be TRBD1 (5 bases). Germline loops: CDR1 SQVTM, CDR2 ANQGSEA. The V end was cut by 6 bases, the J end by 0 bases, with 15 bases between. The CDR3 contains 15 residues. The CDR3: CSVVSGQDSYNEQFF. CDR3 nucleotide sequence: TGCAGCGTCGTTTCAGGGCAAGACTCCTACAATGAGCAGTTCTTC.

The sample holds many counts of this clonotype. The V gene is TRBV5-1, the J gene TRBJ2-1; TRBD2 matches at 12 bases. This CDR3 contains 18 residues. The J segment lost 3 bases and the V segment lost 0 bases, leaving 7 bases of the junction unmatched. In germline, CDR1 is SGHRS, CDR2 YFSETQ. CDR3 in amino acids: CASSLGLAGGPGYNEQFF. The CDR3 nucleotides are TGCGCCAGCAGCTTGGGTCTAGCGGGAGGGCCCGGCTACAATGAGCAGTTCTTC.

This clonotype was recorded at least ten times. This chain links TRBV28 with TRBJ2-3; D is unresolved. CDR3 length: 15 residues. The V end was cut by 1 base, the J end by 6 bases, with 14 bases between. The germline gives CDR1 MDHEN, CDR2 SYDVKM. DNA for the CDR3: TGTGCCAGCAGTTTATCTCGGATGGGCGGCGATACGCAGTATTTT. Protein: CASSLSRMGGDTQYF.

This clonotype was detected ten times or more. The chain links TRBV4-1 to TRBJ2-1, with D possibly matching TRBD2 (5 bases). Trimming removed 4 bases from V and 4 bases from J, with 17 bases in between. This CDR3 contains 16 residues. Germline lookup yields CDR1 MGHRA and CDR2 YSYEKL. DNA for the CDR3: TGCGCCAGCAGCCTTCCGGGTCCGGGGAGTTACAATGAGCAGTTCTTC. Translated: CASSLPGPGSYNEQFF.

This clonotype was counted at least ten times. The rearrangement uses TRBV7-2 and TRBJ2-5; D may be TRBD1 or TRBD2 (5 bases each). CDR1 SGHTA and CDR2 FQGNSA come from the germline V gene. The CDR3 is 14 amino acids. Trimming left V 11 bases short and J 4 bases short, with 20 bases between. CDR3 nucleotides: TGTGCCTCCAAGCTCGGGGCTAAGGGAGAGACCCAGTACTTC. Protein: CASKLGAKGETQYF.

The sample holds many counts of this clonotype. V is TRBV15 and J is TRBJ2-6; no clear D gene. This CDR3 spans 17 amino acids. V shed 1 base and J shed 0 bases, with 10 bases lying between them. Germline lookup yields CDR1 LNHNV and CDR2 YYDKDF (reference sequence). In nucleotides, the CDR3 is TGTGCCACCAGCAGAGTAGTAGTCCTCTCTGGGGCCAACGTCCTGACTTTC. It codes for CATSRVVVLSGANVLTF.

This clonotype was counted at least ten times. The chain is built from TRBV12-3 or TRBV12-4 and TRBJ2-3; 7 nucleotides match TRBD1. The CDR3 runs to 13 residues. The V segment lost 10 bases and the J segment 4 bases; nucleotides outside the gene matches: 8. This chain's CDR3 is CATLKGAPDTQYF. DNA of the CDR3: TGTGCCACCTTAAAGGGGGCCCCAGATACGCAGTATTTT.